This T cell receptor beta chain emerged from a study of shared clonotypes between healthy human individuals (dated by TCRdb to between 2020 and 2021). The study in broad terms: The cohort comprised two women and three men aged 18 to 49 years. Per donor, three plates each were used for CD4 naive and CD4 memory, two for CD8 naive, and one for CD8 memory. To estimate repertoire size and how much clonotypes are shared between individuals, the study performed deep sequencing of blood TCR repertoires from a handful of healthy adults. Different laboratories and diverse techniques were used to prepare libraries and sequence TCR repertoires, to increase sequencing depth and limit assay-specific biases. Between about 0.85 and 10 billion PBMCs per donor were obtained by leukapheresis. The full study reports these points: Incomplete sequencing was indicated by rarefaction of sorted-subset datasets, despite the large sequencing depth. Based on pairwise subsampling, the degree of clonotype sharing among donors was expected to be affected by sequencing depth. Larger estimated clonotype richness was generally found for naive subsets than for memory subsets. Compared with non-shared clonotypes, clonotypes shared by all four sorted-subset donors had higher generation probabilities. Sampling was restricted to blood, and TCR repertoires in tissues likely differ from the TCR repertoires found in blood. When several donors were compared, the shared fraction of clonotypes was around 5% for naive CD4, around 3.6% for naive CD8, roughly 2.5% for memory CD4, and 0.35% to 0.5% for memory CD8. Because the study included only a small number of donors, the genetic and exposure-history diversity represented was limited.

CD8 naive samples were CD45RO-negative cells positively selected for CCR7, giving a CD45RA+CCR7+ population that excluded TemRA cells. The donors were healthy, HIV-negative adults with no recently reported acute infections or vaccinations. Only Caucasian adults living in Nashville, Tennessee, USA were represented among the donors. Blood was obtained by leukapheresis, after which PBMCs were separated by Ficoll-Histopaque density gradient centrifugation and cryopreserved in liquid nitrogen vapor phase. Analytical flow cytometry was used to check the purity and quantity of each magnetically sorted T cell population. Genomic DNA was isolated from every sorted fraction and measured by UV absorbance on a Nanodrop 2000c. From cysteine to phenylalanine, the CDR3 is 13 amino acids long. This entry keeps only the CDR3 DNA: 39 bases, framed from base 1. V loses 6 bases, J loses 3 bases, and the germline ends lie 11 bases apart. CDR1 and CDR2, looked up from the germline V gene, are MDHEN and SYDVKM.

Notes on this clone: What antigen it recognizes has not been identified. Per-base quality was not reported, and no clone a single base away is much larger than it. At the DNA level, this CDR3 is encoded by other sequences in the same sample as well.

Using the deep immunoSEQ assay, multiplex PCR amplified TCR CDR3 regions from genomic DNA. Extracted genomic DNA from each cell subset was spread evenly across all wells of several immunoSEQ 96-well plates, with each plate serving as a replicate. For sorted subsets, each replicate PCR was loaded with about 0.2 ug genomic DNA, equivalent to 25,000 to 35,000 T cell genomes. Purified libraries were quantified with a Qubit 3.0 fluorometer, sized on a Bioanalyzer 2100, and re-quantified with the KAPA Library Quantification kit. Every immunoSEQ 96-well plate was sequenced on a separate single-read 150-cycle Illumina NextSeq 550 flow cell. On the authors' methods: Because only junctional sequences without quality scores were contained in the immunoSEQ output, filtering matching that applied to full-length reads could not be performed. To assign V/J genes and CDR3, sequences were annotated using PyIR, a Python wrapper for IgBLAST v1.9, with IMGT germline references. Any read was removed if the V/J assignment was weak (E-value above 1e-6), the CDR3 was missing, or the read contained stop codons, out-of-frame junctions, or ambiguous translated residues. V3J clonotypes were defined as sequences sharing an identical inferred V gene, J gene, and CDR3 amino acid sequence. The percentage overlap between two repertoires was calculated by dividing the number of shared unique clonotypes by the size of the smaller repertoire. Richness of each repertoire was evaluated using RTK rarefaction, the Chao1 estimator, and Recon v2.1 estimates of unobserved clonotypes. Generation probabilities were computed with OLGA for all TCRbeta clonotypes obtained by the gDNA method from several donors. The immuneACCESS repertoire file appears here via TCRdb, limited to in-frame rearrangements. These files lack a portion of the clones; in checked studies, under half of the deficit traces to unresolved V genes, and the cause of the others is not known. V and J calls and clone size follow that table, whereas D and trimming were derived from the DNA. This sample gives around 2,000,000 clones in total; about 95% of them show up just once. The ten largest account for roughly 1% of the sample.

This chain is built from TRBV28 and TRBJ1-1; the D gene lacks a confident call. This TCR derives from a man aged 18 to 29 in good health. Sequencing was carried out using naive CD8+ T cells sorted from blood. The cell subset or site label for this specimen denotes: CD45RA+CCR7+. Here is the DNA: TGTGCCAGCAGCTTTCGGGAGGACACTGAAGCTTTCTTT. This sequence encodes CASSFREDTEAFF.